This record looks at one T cell receptor beta chain sequence and its context. What it binds is unknown. A much larger clone differs from this one at a single base, so this may be a read error. This specimen comes from a study of tumor and adjacent non-tumor tissue in lung cancer. Study findings and constraints: Significantly higher TCR diversity was found in tumor than normal lung.

No cell sorting was done before RNA was extracted from the tissue. The CDR3 contains 15 residues. Germline assignment: CDR1 SEHNR and CDR2 FQNEAQ (reference sequence). The library came from three nested PCR rounds adapted from ARM-PCR protocols. TCRdb redid the calling of the multiplex PCR reads with MiXCR, one entry per CDR3 protein. The sample lists 200,000 to 250,000 distinct CDR3 sequences, less than 80% seen once, with 25% in the top ten. V gene TRBV7-9 combines with J gene TRBJ2-1; D is possibly TRBD2 (5 bases). The receptor was isolated from a man between 60 and 75 years old with non-small cell lung cancer. The specimen was lung tumor tissue. The CDR3 protein is CASSSRGGMSNEQLF. For the CDR3, the DNA is TGTGCCAGCAGCTCCCGGGGTGGGATGAGCAATGAGCAGCTCTTC. Based on the CDR3 plus reference TRBV7-9 and TRBJ2-1, the full variable domain is DTGVSQNPRHKITKRGQNVTFRCDPISEHNRLYWYRQTLGQGPEFLTYFQNEAQLEKSRLLSDRFSAERPKGSFSTLEIQRTEQGDSAMYLCASSSRGGMSNEQLFGPGTRLTVL.